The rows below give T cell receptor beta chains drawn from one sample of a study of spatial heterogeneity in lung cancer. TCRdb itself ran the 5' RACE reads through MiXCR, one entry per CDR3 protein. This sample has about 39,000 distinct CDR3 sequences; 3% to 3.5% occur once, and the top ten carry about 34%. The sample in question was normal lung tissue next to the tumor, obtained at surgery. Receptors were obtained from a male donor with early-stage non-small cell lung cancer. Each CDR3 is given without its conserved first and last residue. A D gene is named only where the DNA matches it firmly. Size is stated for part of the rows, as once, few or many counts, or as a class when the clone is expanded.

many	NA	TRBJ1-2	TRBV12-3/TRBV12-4	ASSFSSANYGYT
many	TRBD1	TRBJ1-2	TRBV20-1	SAAGQGDYGYT
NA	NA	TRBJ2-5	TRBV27	ASSFGGEETQY
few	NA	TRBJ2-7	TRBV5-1	ASSSSPTEALKQY
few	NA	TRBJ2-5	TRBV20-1	SASRDSYQETQY
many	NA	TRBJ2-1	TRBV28	ASSLSGRPSSEQF
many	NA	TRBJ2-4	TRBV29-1	SVLAGTWDIQY
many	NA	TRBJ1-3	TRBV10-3	AISIGSSGNTIY
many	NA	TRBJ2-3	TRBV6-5	ASSYKDPSTDTQY
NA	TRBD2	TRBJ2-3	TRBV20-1	SAPDSRGTDTQY
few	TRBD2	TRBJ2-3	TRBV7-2	ASSLAGRGGVDTQY
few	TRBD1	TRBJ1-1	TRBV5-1	ASILTGGSSEAF
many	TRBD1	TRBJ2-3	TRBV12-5	ASARDRAGTDTQY
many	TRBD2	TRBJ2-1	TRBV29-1	SVEGSAVAGGIKQF
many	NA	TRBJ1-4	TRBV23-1	ASSHQGRTTNEKLF
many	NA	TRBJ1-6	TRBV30	AWTYNSPLH
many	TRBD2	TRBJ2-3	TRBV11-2	ASSLGGLAGVHTDTQY
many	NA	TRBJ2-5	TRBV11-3	ASSTREQETQY
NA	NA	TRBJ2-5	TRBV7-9	ASSPLTSGGETQY
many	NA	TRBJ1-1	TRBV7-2	ASSLGGPGTEAF
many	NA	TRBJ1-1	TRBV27	ASSSRTEAF
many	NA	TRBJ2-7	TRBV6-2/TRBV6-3	ASSYEQLHEQY
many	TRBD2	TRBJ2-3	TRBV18	ASSPPAGEYTQY
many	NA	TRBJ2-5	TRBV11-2	ASSLHYQETQY
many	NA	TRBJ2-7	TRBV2	ASRSGLSYEQY
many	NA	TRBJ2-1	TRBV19	ASRRTVQRDEQF
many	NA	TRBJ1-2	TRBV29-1	SVEKMNYGYT
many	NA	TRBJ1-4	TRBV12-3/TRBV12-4	ASSLDRNSGKLF
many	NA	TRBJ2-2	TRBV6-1	ASNPGATGELF
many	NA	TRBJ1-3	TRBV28	ASSLGYGDSLKNIKGNTIY
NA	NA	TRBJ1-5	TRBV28	ASSPLDLARPQH
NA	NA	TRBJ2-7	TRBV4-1	ASSQDRGANINYEQY
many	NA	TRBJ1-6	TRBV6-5	ASSYDSDYNSPLH
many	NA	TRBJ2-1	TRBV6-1	ASSGQGSDNEQF
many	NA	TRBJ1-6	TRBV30	AWAEPAVESSPLH
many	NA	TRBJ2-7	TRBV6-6	ASSSKRPQFYEQY
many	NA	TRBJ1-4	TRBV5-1	ASSLATAEKLF
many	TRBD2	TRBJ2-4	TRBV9	ASSVGGGRAKNIQY
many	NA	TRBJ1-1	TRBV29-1	SVHTTLDFGRFAEAF
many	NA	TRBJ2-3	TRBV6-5	ASTTTATDTQY
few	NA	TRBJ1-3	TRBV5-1	ASSLGPISSGNTIY
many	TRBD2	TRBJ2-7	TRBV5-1	ASSLVGGDSYEQY
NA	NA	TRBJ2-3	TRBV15	ATSPDEDTQY
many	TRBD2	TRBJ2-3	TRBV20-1	SARGAGGDTQY
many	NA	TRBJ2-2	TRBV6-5	ASSYSSRVIGELF
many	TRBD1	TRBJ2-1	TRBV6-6	ASSTGTGDVEQF
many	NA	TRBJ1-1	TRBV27	ASSPQTLTGFAEAF
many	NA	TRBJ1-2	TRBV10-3	AISVDPRDGHGYT
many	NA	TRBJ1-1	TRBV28	ASSLPVNTEAF
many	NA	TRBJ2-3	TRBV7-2	ASRGADTQY
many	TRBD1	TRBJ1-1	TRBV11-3	ASSLGQPNTEAF
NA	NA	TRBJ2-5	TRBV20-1	SASGPGQETQY
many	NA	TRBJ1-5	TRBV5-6	ASSLAGLYQPQH
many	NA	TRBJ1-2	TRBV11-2	ASSLDLNYGYT
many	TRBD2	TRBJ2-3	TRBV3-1	ASSRPGTSGSRTQY